Described below is a single T cell receptor (beta chain) sequence and its context. J was trimmed by 4 bases and V by 2 bases; bases with no gene match: 9. Germline-derived CDR1 and CDR2 are SGHNT and YYREEE (reference sequence). The CDR3 runs 16 residues. PCR was performed using 60 Vbeta and 13 Jbeta primers. Data came from immunoSEQ multiplex PCR; TCRdb stores just in-frame clones and leaves some out. This sample's table has fewer than 150,000 clones. This sample was included in a study of cytomegalovirus exposure and HLA in healthy donors. The clonotype was recovered from a man aged 40-50 years in good health and CMV-seronegative. Material for sequencing was PBMCs. V usage is TRBV5-4 and J usage is TRBJ2-3, with 8 bases that match TRBD2. The CDR3 region has the DNA TGTGCCAGCAGCTTTGCGGCGGGGGGTCCTTCAGATACGCAGTATTTT. Residues: CASSFAAGGPSDTQYF.